Here is one TCR beta chain with its context. Its specificity is not known. This sample was taken from a study of OX40 agonist ivuxolimab in advanced cancers. The overall study: The patients received agonistic anti-OX40 (CD134) antibody ivuxolimab. Study-level points and caveats: More expanded clones were found, on average, in CD8+ than in CD4+ T cells.

The V gene's germline CDR1 is SGDLS and CDR2 YYNGEE. This CDR3 comprises 13 residues. V lost 0 bases and J 5 bases, leaving 8 bases between the germline ends. Produced via immunoSEQ multiplex PCR; TCRdb's table is partial and in-frame only. Among more than 20,000 clones listed, 88% were seen once. The sample in question was CD4+ or CD8+ T cells sorted from blood, obtained in a trial of the OX40 agonist ivuxolimab. The TCR comes from an adult with an advanced solid tumor such as melanoma, head and neck, liver or kidney cancer. The V call is TRBV9, the J call TRBJ1-2, with D uncertain. This CDR3 reads CASSVDVSYGYTF. The CDR3 DNA is TGTGCCAGCAGCGTAGACGTATCGTATGGCTACACCTTC.